What follows are 16 T cell receptor beta chains derived from one specimen sequenced in a study of shared clonotypes between healthy human individuals. Repertoires were generated with immunoSEQ multiplex PCR, while TCRdb's copy carries only in-frame clones and drops some. The table includes 1 million to 1.3 million clones, approximately 80% detected once. The material sequenced was memory CD4+ T cells from PBMCs. Subset meaning: CD45RA-negative fraction. The receptors originated from a man aged 18 to 30 in good health. Some clones in this sample may be carry-over from other donors' samples.

The V call is TRBV11-3, the J call TRBJ2-5; 7 bases are shared with TRBD2. Germline V CDR1 and CDR2: SGHNT, YENEEA. CDR3 length equals 14 residues. Trimming cost V 8 bases and J 5 bases; bases outside gene matches: 11. The CDR3 DNA reads as TGTGCCAGCGTCCCTTTCCGGCGGGAGGAGACCCAGTACTTC. It translates to CASVPFRREETQYF.

This clone was observed a handful of times. This chain links TRBV25-1 with TRBJ2-1; 7 bases are a match to TRBD1. This CDR3 spans 16 amino acids. The V gene's germline CDR1 is MGHDK and CDR2 SYGVNS. J lost 3 bases, V lost 3 bases, and 8 bases had no gene match. The CDR3 DNA sequence: TGTGCCAGCAGTGACCCCAGGGGGACCGGCTACAATGAGCAGTTCTTC. Translation: CASSDPRGTGYNEQFF. The variable domain in full, completed from reference TRBV25-1 and TRBJ2-1, reads EADIYQTPRYLVIGTGKKITLECSQTMGHDKMYWYQQDPGMELHLIHYSYGVNSTEKGDLSSESTVSRIRTEHFPLTLESARPSHTSQYLCASSDPRGTGYNEQFFGPGTRLTVL.

This clone occurred once. This chain uses TRBV29-1 with TRBJ2-7; 16 nucleotides line up with TRBD2. V was pared by 5 bases and J by 2 bases, with 9 bases of the junction left unmatched. Germline V gives CDR1 SQVTM, CDR2 ANQGSEA. The CDR3 covers 17 residues. The CDR3 DNA is TGCAGCGTTTCCGGGACTAGCGGGAGGGCTCACGCCTACGAGCAGTACTTC. Its translation is CSVSGTSGRAHAYEQYF.

The chain joins TRBV7-2 to TRBJ1-1, with D maybe TRBD1 (6 bases). The V gene's germline CDR1 is SGHTA and CDR2 FQGNSA. This CDR3 is built from 15 residues. V was shortened by 5 bases and J by 4 bases, with 17 bases between the two germline ends. Written as DNA, the CDR3 is TGTGCCAGCAGCCACCGACGGGGGGCTGTCACTGAAGCTTTCTTT. Protein: CASSHRRGAVTEAFF.

To note about this clone: One base away lies a much larger clone, so this may be a sequencing read error. The chain is built from TRBV4-1 and TRBJ2-5, with 10 bases lining up with TRBD2. Germline CDR1 MGHRA, CDR2 YSYEKL. CDR3 length: 17 residues. The CDR3 reads CASGQVGLAGVGETQYF. The CDR3 coding sequence is TGCGCCAGCGGCCAAGTGGGGCTAGCGGGAGTGGGTGAGACCCAGTACTTC.

CDR3 in DNA: TGTGCCAGCAGCTGGGAACAGGGGGTCCAGTACTTC. Translated: CASSWEQGVQYF. V is TRBV7-9 and J is TRBJ2-5, with 8 nucleotides matching TRBD1. V gave up 4 bases and J gave up 10 bases; unmatched junction bases: 5. Germline V gene data show CDR1 as SEHNR and CDR2 as FQNEAQ (reference sequence). The CDR3 has 12 residues.

The chain uses TRBV7-8 and TRBJ2-2; possibly TRBD1 for D (5 bases). Germline CDR1 and CDR2: SGHVS and FQNEAQ. The CDR3 loop spans 16 amino acids. Trimming took 7 bases from V and 4 from J, leaving 19 bases between them. The CDR3 bases are TGTGCCAGCACCAACCTACGGAGTAGGGGCACCGGGGAGCTGTTTTTT. It encodes CASTNLRSRGTGELFF.

This clone was seen more than once but under ten times. V and J are TRBV4-2 and TRBJ1-5, with D unresolved. This CDR3 has 13 amino acids. Germline lookup yields CDR1 LGHNA and CDR2 YNFKEQ. Trimming took off 3 bases at V and 5 bases at J, with 8 bases between the two ends. The CDR3 DNA sequence: TGTGCCAGCAGCCAGGAGCAGGATCAGCCCCAGCATTTT. This sequence encodes CASSQEQDQPQHF.

CDR3 DNA: TGTGCCACCGCAACCGGTCAAGGGAATACGCAGTATTTT. Its translation is CATATGQGNTQYF. The chain joins TRBV2 to TRBJ2-3; no firm D call. V was cut by 10 bases and J by 7 bases, with 18 bases left in between. CDR1 is SNHLY and CDR2 is FYNNEI in the germline V gene. CDR3 length: 13 amino acids. The full variable domain, in which reference TRBV2 and TRBJ2-3 provide the parts outside the CDR3, is EPEVTQTPSHQVTQMGQEVILRCVPISNHLYFYWYRQILGQKVEFLVSFYNNEISEKSEIFDDQFSVERPDGSNFTLKIRSTKLEDSAMYFCATATGQGNTQYFGPGTRLTVL.

This clone occurred a few times. The rearrangement joins TRBV6-1 to TRBJ1-1; 7 bases are a match to TRBD1. V gave up 6 bases and J gave up 5 bases; unmatched junction bases: 9. Germline V gives CDR1 MNHNS, CDR2 SASEGT. The CDR3 has 14 amino acids. In DNA form, the CDR3 reads TGTGCCAGCAGCCGCGACAGGGATGGTACTGAAGCTTTCTTT. Translation: CASSRDRDGTEAFF.

This clone was seen a handful of times. The V call is TRBV7-2, the J call TRBJ2-1, with D possibly being TRBD2 (6 bases). This CDR3 has 11 amino acids. Trimming left V 5 bases short and J 11 bases short, with 10 bases between. CDR1 and CDR2 (germline): SGHTA, FQGNSA. CDR3 protein: CASSATSQQFF. The CDR3, as DNA: TGTGCCAGCAGCGCGACTAGTCAGCAGTTCTTC. Drawing the rest from reference TRBV7-2 and TRBJ2-1, the complete variable domain is GAGVSQSPSNKVTEKGKDVELRCDPISGHTALYWYRQSLGQGLEFLIYFQGNSAPDKSGLPSDRFSAERTGGSVSTLTIQRTQQEDSAVYLCASSATSQQFFGPGTRLTVL.

This rearrangement joins TRBV5-8 to TRBJ2-5; 7 nucleotides match TRBD1. The CDR3 is 15 residues long. Unmatched junction bases numbered 7, after V lost 2 bases and J lost 3 bases. The germline CDR1 and CDR2 sequences are SGHTS and YDEGEE. CDR3 nucleotides: TGTGCCAGCAGCTTCGGAAGGGGGCGGGAAGAGACCCAGTACTTC. Translating it yields CASSFGRGREETQYF.

The chain links TRBV28 to TRBJ1-2; maybe TRBD1 (5 bases). V was trimmed by 6 bases and J by 7 bases, leaving 15 bases between them. The CDR3 is 13 amino acids. Germline V gives CDR1 MDHEN, CDR2 SYDVKM. This chain's CDR3 is CASRPGTPPGYTF. DNA for the CDR3: TGTGCCAGCAGGCCTGGGACTCCTCCTGGCTACACCTTC.

About this clone itself: In the same sample, other DNA sequences code for this CDR3. The V gene is TRBV19, the J gene TRBJ1-5; D remains unclear. V was clipped by 5 bases and J by 7 bases, with 9 bases between them. Germline CDR1 LNHDA, CDR2 SQIVND (reference sequence). The CDR3 loop spans 12 amino acids. The CDR3 bases are TGTGCCAGTAGTTCCCTAGGACAGCCCCAGCATTTT. Translating gives CASSSLGQPQHF.

Concerning this clone: This sequence may be a read error, since a much larger clone differs from it by one base. The J gene is TRBJ1-1, the V gene TRBV28; 7 nucleotides align to TRBD1. CDR1 is MDHEN and CDR2 is SYDVKM in the germline V gene. The CDR3 is 11 residues long. The CDR3 nucleotides are TGTGTCAGCTTCGACAGGGAGGAAGCTTTCTTT. Translation: CVSFDREEAFF.

The genes are TRBV9 and TRBJ1-1; D is possibly TRBD1 (6 bases). V lost 3 bases, J lost 3 bases, and 15 bases lay in between. The CDR3 has 15 amino acids. The germline gives CDR1 SGDLS, CDR2 YYNGEE. The CDR3 region is CASSDRVRGDTEAFF. In DNA, the CDR3 is TGTGCCAGCAGCGACAGGGTGCGGGGGGACACTGAAGCTTTCTTT.